This T cell receptor beta chain was sequenced during a study of T cell repertoires in cytomegalovirus infection. TCRdb fed the reads into MiXCR, producing one record per CDR3 protein. The repertoire includes some 240,000 distinct CDR3 sequences, approximately 17% of them detected once, and approximately 51% sits in the top ten. The germline gives CDR1 SGHVS, CDR2 FQNEAQ. V dropped 5 bases and J dropped 4 bases, with 20 bases sitting between them. There are 16 residues in the CDR3. General study findings and limits: The cumulative frequency of public TCR beta families identified carriers of CMV plus the relevant HLA. CMV-specific TCR beta clonotypes restricted by HLA-C dominated the ex vivo response.

This clonotype was seen repeatedly, ten times or more. What it recognizes is unknown. The source material was CD8+ T cells from PBMCs. This receptor was taken from a human donor in good health (CMV status not recorded). Some clones in this sample may be carry-over from other donors' samples. J is TRBJ1-2 and V is TRBV7-8; D not certain. The CDR3: CASSARPIQGGYGYTF. The CDR3 coding sequence is TGTGCCAGCAGCGCCCGTCCTATACAAGGCGGCTATGGCTACACCTTC.